Reported below is one T cell receptor (beta chain). Its specificity is not known. This record comes from a study of CD8 T cells in Susac syndrome. Overall study findings and caveats: CD4+ T cell repertoires in Susac syndrome exhibited no evidence of clonal expansion.

Random-hexamer reverse transcription was applied to roughly 0.45 to 1 ug RNA. MiXCR, run by TCRdb on the immunoSEQ multiplex PCR reads, gives a single entry per CDR3 protein. The sample lists some 200,000 distinct CDR3 sequences; almost 96% were seen once. Per the germline V gene, CDR1 is LGHNA and CDR2 is YNFKEQ. Losses at the gene ends were 2 bases for V and 4 bases for J; bases not matched to a gene: 6. The CDR3 length is 15 residues. The sample taken for sequencing was CD4+ T cells from PBMCs. The source of this sequence is a human donor with Susac syndrome. J is TRBJ1-2 and V is TRBV4-2; 8 bases are a match to TRBD1. The CDR3 sequence is CASSQPPDRAYGYTF. The CDR3 DNA follows: TGTGCCAGCAGCCAACCCCCGGACAGGGCCTATGGCTACACCTTC.